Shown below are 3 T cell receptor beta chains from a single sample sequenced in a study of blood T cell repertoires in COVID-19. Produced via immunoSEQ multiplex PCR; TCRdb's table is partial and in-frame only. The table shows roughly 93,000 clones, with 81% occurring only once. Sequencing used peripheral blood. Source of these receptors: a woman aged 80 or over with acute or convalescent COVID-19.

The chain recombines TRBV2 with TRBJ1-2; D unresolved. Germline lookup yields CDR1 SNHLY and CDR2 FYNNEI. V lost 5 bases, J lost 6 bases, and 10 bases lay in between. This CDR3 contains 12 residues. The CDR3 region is CASSWAGNGYTF. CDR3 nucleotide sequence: TGTGCCAGCAGTTGGGCGGGGAATGGCTACACCTTC.

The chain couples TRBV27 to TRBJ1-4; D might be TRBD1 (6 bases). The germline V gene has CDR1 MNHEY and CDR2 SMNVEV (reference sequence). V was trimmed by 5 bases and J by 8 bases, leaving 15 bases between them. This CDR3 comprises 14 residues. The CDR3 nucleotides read TGTGCCAGCAGTGCCAGGGGCCTGGGGGAAAAACTGTTTTTT. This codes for CASSARGLGEKLFF.

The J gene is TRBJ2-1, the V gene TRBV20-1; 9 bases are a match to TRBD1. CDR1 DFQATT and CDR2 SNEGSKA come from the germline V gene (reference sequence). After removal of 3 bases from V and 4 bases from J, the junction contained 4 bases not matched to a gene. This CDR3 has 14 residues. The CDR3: CSASTGGPYNEQFF. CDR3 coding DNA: TGCAGTGCTAGTACAGGGGGCCCGTACAATGAGCAGTTCTTC.